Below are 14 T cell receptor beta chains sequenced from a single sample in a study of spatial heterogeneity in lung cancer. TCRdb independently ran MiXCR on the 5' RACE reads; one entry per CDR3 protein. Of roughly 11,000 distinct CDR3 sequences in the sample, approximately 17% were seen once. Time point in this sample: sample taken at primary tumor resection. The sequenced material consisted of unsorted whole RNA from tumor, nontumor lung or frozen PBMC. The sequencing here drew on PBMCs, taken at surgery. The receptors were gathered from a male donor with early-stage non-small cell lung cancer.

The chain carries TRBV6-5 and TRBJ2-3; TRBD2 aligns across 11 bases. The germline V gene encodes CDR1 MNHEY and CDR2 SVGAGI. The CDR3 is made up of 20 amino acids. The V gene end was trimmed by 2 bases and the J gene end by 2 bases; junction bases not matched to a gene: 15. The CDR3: CASSYTVGTSGLSSTDTQYF. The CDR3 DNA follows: TGTGCCAGCAGTTACACTGTAGGGACTAGCGGACTCTCCTCCACAGATACGCAGTATTTT.

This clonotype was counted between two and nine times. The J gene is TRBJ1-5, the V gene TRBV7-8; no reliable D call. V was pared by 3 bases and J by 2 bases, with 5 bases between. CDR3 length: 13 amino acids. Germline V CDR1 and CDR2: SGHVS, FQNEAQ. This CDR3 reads CASSFPGNQPQHF. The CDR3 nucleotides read TGTGCCAGCAGCTTTCCGGGCAATCAGCCCCAGCATTTT.

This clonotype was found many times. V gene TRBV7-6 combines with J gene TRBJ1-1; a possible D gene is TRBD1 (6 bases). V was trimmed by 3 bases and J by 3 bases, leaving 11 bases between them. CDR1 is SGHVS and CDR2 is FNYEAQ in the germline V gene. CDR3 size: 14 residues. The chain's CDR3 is CASSLGQGYTEAFF. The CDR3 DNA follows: TGTGCCAGCAGCTTGGGCCAGGGGTACACTGAAGCTTTCTTT.

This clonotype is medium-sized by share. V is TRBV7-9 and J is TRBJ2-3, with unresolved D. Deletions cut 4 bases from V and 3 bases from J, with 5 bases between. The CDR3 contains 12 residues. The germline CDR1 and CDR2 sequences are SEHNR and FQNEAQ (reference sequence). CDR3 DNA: TGTGCCAGCAGCTCGATTACAGATACGCAGTATTTT. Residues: CASSSITDTQYF.

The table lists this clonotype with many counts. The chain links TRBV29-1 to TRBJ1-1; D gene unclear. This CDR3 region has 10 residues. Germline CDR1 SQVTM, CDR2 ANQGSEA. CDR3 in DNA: TGCAGTGGAATGAACACTGAAGCTTTCTTT. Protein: CSGMNTEAFF. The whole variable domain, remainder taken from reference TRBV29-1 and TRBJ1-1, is SAVISQKPSRDICQRGTSLTIQCQVDSQVTMMFWYRQQPGQSLTLIATANQGSEATYESGFVIDKFPISRPNLTFSTLTVSNMSPEDSSIYLCSGMNTEAFFGQGTRLTVV.

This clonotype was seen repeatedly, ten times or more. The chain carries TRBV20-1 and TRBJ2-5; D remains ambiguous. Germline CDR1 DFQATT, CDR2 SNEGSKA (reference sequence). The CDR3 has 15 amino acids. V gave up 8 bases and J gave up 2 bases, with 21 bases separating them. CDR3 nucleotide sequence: TGCAGTAATGAGGACGAAACGGGCGTGCAAGAGACCCAGTACTTC. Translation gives CSNEDETGVQETQYF.

The CDR3 DNA sequence: TGTGCCAGCCGCAGACAGGGGGTCTCCTACGAGCAGTACTTC. This translates into CASRRQGVSYEQYF. The chain is built from TRBV27 and TRBJ2-7; TRBD1 agrees at 9 bases. This CDR3 contains 14 residues. Germline CDR1 MNHEY, CDR2 SMNVEV (reference sequence). The junction had 5 bases not matched to a gene; V was cut back by 8 bases and J by 0 bases.

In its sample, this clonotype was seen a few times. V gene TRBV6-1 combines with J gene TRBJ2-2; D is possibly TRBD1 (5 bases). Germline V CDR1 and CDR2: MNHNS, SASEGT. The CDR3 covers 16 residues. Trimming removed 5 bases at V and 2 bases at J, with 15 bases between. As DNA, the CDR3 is TGTGCCAGCAGTCCCGAGCACAGGCTAAACACCGGGGAGCTGTTTTTT. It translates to CASSPEHRLNTGELFF.

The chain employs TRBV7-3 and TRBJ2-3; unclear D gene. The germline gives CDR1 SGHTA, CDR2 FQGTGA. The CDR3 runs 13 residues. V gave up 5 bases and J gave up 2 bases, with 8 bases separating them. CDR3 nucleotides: TGTGCCAGCAGCCAGACTTACACAGATACGCAGTATTTT. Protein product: CASSQTYTDTQYF.

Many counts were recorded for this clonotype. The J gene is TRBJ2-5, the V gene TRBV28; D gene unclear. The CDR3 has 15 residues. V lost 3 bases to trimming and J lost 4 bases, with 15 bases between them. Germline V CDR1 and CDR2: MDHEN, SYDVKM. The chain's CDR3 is CASSFWTTRAETQYF. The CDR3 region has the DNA TGTGCCAGCAGTTTCTGGACGACAAGGGCAGAGACCCAGTACTTC.

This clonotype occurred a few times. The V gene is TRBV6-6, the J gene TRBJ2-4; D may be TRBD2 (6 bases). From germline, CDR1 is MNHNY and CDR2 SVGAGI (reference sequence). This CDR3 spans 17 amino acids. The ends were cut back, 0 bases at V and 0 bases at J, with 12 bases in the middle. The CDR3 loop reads CASSYSLLALAKNIQYF. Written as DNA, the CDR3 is TGTGCCAGCAGTTACTCGCTGCTAGCGTTAGCCAAAAACATTCAGTACTTC.

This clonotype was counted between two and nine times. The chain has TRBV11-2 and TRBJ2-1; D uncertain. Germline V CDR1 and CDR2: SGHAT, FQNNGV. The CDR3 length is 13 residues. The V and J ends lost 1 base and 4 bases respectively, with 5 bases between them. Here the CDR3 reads CASSLALYNEQFF. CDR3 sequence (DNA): TGTGCCAGCAGCTTAGCACTATACAATGAGCAGTTCTTC.

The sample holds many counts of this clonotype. Here the CDR3 DNA reads TGCAGTGCTTCCTTCATTCCGGGGGCCGGCTCCTACGAGCAGTACTTC. Translation: CSASFIPGAGSYEQYF. The rearrangement uses TRBV20-1 and TRBJ2-7; either TRBD1 or TRBD2 may fit D (6 bases each). The ends were cut back, 5 bases at V and 0 bases at J, with 20 bases in the middle. The CDR3 spans 16 residues. Germline V gene data show CDR1 as DFQATT and CDR2 as SNEGSKA (reference sequence).

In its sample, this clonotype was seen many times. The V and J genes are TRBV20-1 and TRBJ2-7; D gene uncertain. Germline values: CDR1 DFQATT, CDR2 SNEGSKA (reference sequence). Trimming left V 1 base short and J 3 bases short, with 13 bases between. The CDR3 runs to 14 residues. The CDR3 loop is CSARGLNGYYEQYF. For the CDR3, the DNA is TGCAGTGCTAGAGGCTTAAATGGGTACTACGAGCAGTACTTC.